This T cell receptor (beta chain) was identified during a study of T cell responses to AZD1222 COVID-19 vaccine (dated by TCRdb to about 2021). General notes on the study: TCR sequencing covered some 250 trial participants: 200 to 220 given two doses of AZD1222 and about 26 given two doses of MenACWY control vaccine. Enrollment into the trials was organized by age into subgroups of 18-55, 56-69 and 70-plus years, and those subgroups contained roughly 160, 29 and 62 TCR-sequenced participants, respectively.

Overall study outcomes, separate from this receptor: Nearly half of unique spike-specific TCRs reportedly recognized epitopes outside regions mutated in the B.1.351 and B.1.1.7 variants. Participants were mostly white British, with more females than males. The authors suggested clonal diversity may have been underestimated. Because no samples from the day 14 peak response were available, repertoires could be characterized only after the peak T cell response. The whole spike protein was spanned by vaccine-associated CD4 TCRs, and dominant responses were seen in regions 160-218 and 743-854. Conclusions about previously exposed vaccinees are limited, since just 6 or 7 AZD1222 recipients were seropositive for SARS-CoV-2 at baseline. In the small 56-69-year group, the increase in depth fell short of significance, most likely because of low power. A significant rise in spike-specific TCR breadth and depth was observed after two AZD1222 doses relative to day 0 and relative to MenACWY recipients.

According to the germline V gene, CDR1 reads KGHDR and CDR2 reads SFDVKD. Between the V and J ends, shortened by 0 bases and 7 bases respectively, the junction contains 6 bases. The CDR3, from cysteine to phenylalanine, totals 13 residues. Only the CDR3 portion is preserved as DNA: 39 bases, with reading frame beginning at the first base. Comments on this clone: Its antigen remains undetermined. No quality values exist for individual bases; no much larger clone is one base distant.

The time point label on this specimen signifies: about 28 days (+/-7) after the second vaccine dose. In light of the paper, this sample's treatment or condition label describes: meningococcal conjugate vaccine given as trial control. Vaccinee samples came from UK trials COV001 and COV002, including a single-blind randomized controlled phase 2/3 trial of AZD1222 (ChAdOx1 nCoV-19) in healthy adults. For TCRbeta chain sequencing, PBMC samples from trial participants were taken at day 0 and at day 28 after the second dose. The CDR3 regions of human TCRbeta chains were subjected to immunosequencing. Per the source publication's procedure: TCRs in the repertoires were matched against a reference library of SARS-CoV-2-specific TCRs that had been generated with the MIRA antigen-specificity platform. Breadth was defined as the fraction of unique TCRs that were SARS-CoV-2-associated, and depth was defined as the fraction of total T cells that were SARS-CoV-2-associated. Each spike-specific TCR was assigned to its reactive spike region and to a CD4 or CD8 class using the MIRA data. Log10-transformed breadth and depth values were compared by one-way ANOVA with Sidak's multiple comparisons tests. The immuneACCESS repertoire file appears here via TCRdb, limited to in-frame rearrangements. These files lack a portion of the clones; in checked studies, under half of the deficit traces to unresolved V genes, and the cause of the others is not known. The DNA gave D and trimming, while V, J and clone size come from that table. Here the sample has 120,000 to 150,000 clones; approximately 86% occur a single time. The top ten clonotypes cover approximately 5.1% of the sample.

The receptor comes from an adult who received the MenACWY meningococcal vaccine as a control. This specimen consisted of peripheral blood, obtained 28 days after the second dose of the MenACWY control vaccine. Rearrangement joined TRBV24-1 to TRBJ2-1, with the D gene not clear enough to name. The CDR3 reads CATSDLRRNEQFF. The DNA is TGTGCCACCAGTGATTTGAGACGGAATGAGCAGTTCTTC.